This T cell receptor (beta chain) is from a study of CD8 T cells in Susac syndrome (dated by TCRdb to between 2017 and 2020). Regarding the research as a whole: Among the Susac syndrome patients who were sequenced, clinically active disease was present in over 5 and clinical remission was observed in fewer than 10. Repertoire sequencing was used to test whether CD8+ T cell activation and differentiation in Susac syndrome was antigen driven. At the time of blood withdrawal, Susac syndrome patients were either therapy-naive, taking corticosteroids (with some also receiving IVIg), or on IVIg alone.

RNA was extracted using the RNeasy kit, and roughly 0.45 to 1 microgram was reverse transcribed with random hexamers. TCR beta CDR3 regions were amplified with the immunoSEQ multiplex PCR assay covering 54 Vbeta and 13 Jbeta segments. Bias from PCR amplification was corrected by using a synthetic template baseline for primer optimization and for computational correction. The original methods were these. Reads were annotated to V, D and J genes according to IMGT and were analyzed with immunoSEQ Analyzer, with only productive sequences retained. Clonality was calculated as one minus the Shannon entropy normalized by log2 of the number of productive unique sequences. For each patient and control, public and private clones were evaluated within the 100 most prevalent clones. A clone was defined as Susac-specific if it was absent from the healthy and MS cohorts, from around 960 published viral clones and from other ImmuneACCESS disease sequences. TCRdb cleaned the public reads at Q25 with fastp, built clones with MiXCR and kept in-frame beta chains. Identical CDR3 protein sequences are pooled into one entry, listed with their most common genes and DNA. TCRdb's processing, not the study's, gives the V and J calls here. This sample comprises approximately 190,000 distinct CDR3 sequences, approximately 94% of them detected only once. The ten largest clones capture approximately 0.098% of the sample.

For CDR1 and CDR2, the germline V gene lists SQVTM and ANQGSEA. The CDR3 goes from the cysteine to the phenylalanine over 13 residues. Only the CDR3 portion is preserved as DNA: 39 bases, with reading frame beginning at the first base. V and J lose 3 bases and 1 base, and a span of 8 bases separates them. What the study reported, not specific to this receptor: The CD4+ T cell repertoire of patients with Susac syndrome showed no detectable clonal expansion. The TCR sequencing and HLA analysis was acknowledged to have included a relatively small number of individuals.

To note about this clonotype: Its antigen specificity is not known. No much larger clonotype is one base removed from it; base qualities were not supplied.

Peripheral blood CD8+ and CD4+ T cells from healthy donors, Susac syndrome patients and multiple sclerosis patients were profiled using high-throughput TCR beta sequencing. The Susac syndrome patients fulfilled recently defined diagnostic criteria for definite or probable disease. Bulk CD8+ and CD4+ T cells were purified by magnetic negative isolation, while CD8+ TEMRA cells were enriched using FACS. Blood was drawn into EDTA tubes, processed within 24 hours, and PBMCs were isolated by density gradient centrifugation. PBMCs destined for TCR sequencing were cryopreserved in liquid nitrogen and later thawed in a 37 °C water bath. The sorted or isolated CD4+, CD8+ and CD8+ TEMRA cells reached a purity of at least 90%.

Recombination linked TRBV29-1 to TRBJ2-3, with the D gene not confidently named. The clonotype comes from a human donor with Susac syndrome. Sequencing was carried out using CD4+ T cells from PBMCs. The CDR3 is CSVEGSRTDTQYF. Here is the DNA: TGCAGCGTTGAGGGCAGTCGCACAGATACGCAGTATTTT.